These 20 T cell receptor beta chains were all obtained from the same sample, sequenced in a study of T cells expressing NK-cell markers. Using the 5' RACE reads, TCRdb records one entry per CDR3 protein without DNA. This table lists about 440,000 distinct CDR3 sequences. Sequences were obtained from blood T cells: a sorted CD56 or NKG2C T cell subset, CD4+ or CD8+ T cells, or bulk PBMC T cells (not recorded which). The source is a woman between 18 and 69 years old in good health.

The chain is built from TRBV7-2 and TRBJ2-5; the D call of TRBD1 rests on TCRdb alone, since no DNA is present to check it. This CDR3 spans 15 amino acids. Germline lookup yields CDR1 SGHTA and CDR2 FQGNSA. CDR3 loop: CASSLARDPQETQYF. The variable domain in full, completed from reference TRBV7-2 and TRBJ2-5, reads GAGVSQSPSNKVTEKGKDVELRCDPISGHTALYWYRQSLGQGLEFLIYFQGNSAPDKSGLPSDRFSAERTGGSVSTLTIQRTQQEDSAVYLCASSLARDPQETQYFGPGTRLLVL.

This sequence joins TRBV20-1 and TRBJ2-3; the D call of TRBD2 rests on TCRdb alone, since no DNA is present to check it. The CDR3 loop spans 15 amino acids. Looked up from germline, CDR1 is DFQATT and CDR2 is SNEGSKA (reference sequence). CDR3 region: CSAPGASGSTDTQYF.

V and J are TRBV4-2 and TRBJ2-1; TCRdb reports TRBD2, a call that lacks DNA to check it against. There are 16 residues in the CDR3. Germline V lookup: CDR1 LGHNA, CDR2 YNFKEQ. CDR3 in amino acids: CASSPASGSSYNEQFF.

This chain uses TRBV6-4 with TRBJ2-3. This CDR3 comprises 13 residues. From germline, CDR1 is MRHNA and CDR2 SNTAGT. The CDR3 loop reads CATFNPSTDTQYF.

The rearrangement uses TRBV6-2 or TRBV6-3 and TRBJ2-3; TCRdb indicates TRBD1, and absent DNA this call remains unverified. From germline, CDR1 is MNHEY and CDR2 SVGEGT. The CDR3 is made up of 14 amino acids. CDR3 amino acids: CASSTSGRTDTQYF.

This rearrangement joins TRBV6-4 to TRBJ2-5; TCRdb's assignment of TRBD2 cannot be checked, as there is no DNA. From germline, CDR1 is MRHNA and CDR2 SNTAGT. The CDR3 consists of 12 residues. CDR3: CARLTSGETQYF.

CDR3 loop: CSARESPSAGQETQYF. The rearrangement uses TRBV20-1 and TRBJ2-5; TCRdb designates TRBD1, a call that cannot be tested without DNA. The CDR3 covers 16 residues. The germline gives CDR1 DFQATT, CDR2 SNEGSKA (reference sequence).

This sequence joins TRBV15 and TRBJ1-2. Looked up from germline, CDR1 is LNHNV and CDR2 is YYDKDF (reference sequence). The CDR3 extends over 14 amino acids. The CDR3 is CATSSSQLDYGYTF.

This chain links TRBV27 with TRBJ2-6. CDR1 is MNHEY and CDR2 is SMNVEV in the germline V gene (reference sequence). CDR3 length: 13 residues. CDR3 loop: CASSFAGANVLTF.

This sequence joins TRBV29-1 and TRBJ2-7; without DNA, the TCRdb call of TRBD1 cannot be checked. This CDR3 has 11 amino acids. Germline V CDR1 and CDR2: SQVTM, ANQGSEA. The CDR3 spells CSANQGDEQYF.

The chain is built from TRBV12-5 and TRBJ1-1. This CDR3 contains 13 residues. Germline V gene lookup returns CDR1 LGHNT and CDR2 FRNRAP. This CDR3 is CASGLRENTEAFF.

Here the CDR3 reads CASSRGRGENYNEQFF. The rearrangement links TRBV11-1 to TRBJ2-1; TCRdb calls TRBD2, which cannot be checked without DNA. Germline loops: CDR1 SGHAT, CDR2 FQDESV (reference sequence). This CDR3 region has 16 residues.

The rearrangement joins TRBV27 to TRBJ2-1. The CDR3 covers 16 residues. Germline V gives CDR1 MNHEY, CDR2 SMNVEV (reference sequence). Here the CDR3 reads CASSLFGQGAPNEQFF.

The chain uses TRBV12-3 or TRBV12-4 and TRBJ2-1; the D call from TCRdb, TRBD2, cannot be confirmed without DNA. The CDR3 covers 15 residues. The CDR3 is CASSSSGSSYNEQFF.

This rearrangement joins TRBV6-4 to TRBJ2-3; there is no DNA to check the TCRdb D call of TRBD1. CDR3 size: 13 residues. Germline CDR1 is MRHNA and CDR2 is SNTAGT. CDR3 region: CASSDQGEDTQYF.

This chain links TRBV11-2 with TRBJ2-1; absent DNA, TCRdb's TRBD2 call cannot be checked. CDR3 length: 17 residues. The V gene's germline CDR1 is SGHAT and CDR2 FQNNGV. This CDR3 reads CASSYSLLKGRRNEQFF.

The chain links TRBV10-2 to TRBJ2-1. This CDR3 is built from 15 residues. CDR1 is WSHSY and CDR2 is SAAADI in the germline V gene. The CDR3 here is CASSDVTGGYNEQFF.

The chain recombines TRBV20-1 with TRBJ2-5. Germline V gene data show CDR1 as DFQATT and CDR2 as SNEGSKA (reference sequence). The CDR3 spans 14 residues. This CDR3 is CSADGALAEETQYF.

The rearrangement joins TRBV3-1 to TRBJ2-7; TCRdb reports TRBD1, a call that lacks DNA to check it against. Germline V CDR1 and CDR2: LGHDT, YNNKEL (reference sequence). The CDR3 consists of 15 residues. CDR3 loop: CASSRRTGISYEQYF.

The chain has TRBV29-1 and TRBJ2-3; the TCRdb call, TRBD2, lacks DNA for checking. The CDR3 sequence is 13 residues long. The germline gives CDR1 SQVTM, CDR2 ANQGSEA. The CDR3 loop is CSGEGVGADTQYF.